This T cell receptor beta chain appears in the sequencing data of a study of cytomegalovirus exposure and HLA in healthy donors. Findings and caveats of the study: Most TCR sequences were rare, but some public TCRs occurred in many donors. According to reports, the classifier identified cytomegalovirus status with high specificity and sensitivity.

The method was immunoSEQ multiplex PCR; TCRdb's version includes in-frame clones alone and lacks a portion of them. The table has around 150,000 clones, about nine tenths seen once. It was the roughly 130-subject validation cohort, separate from the roughly 700-subject first cohort, to which the donors belonged. The V and J ends lost 5 bases and 7 bases respectively, with 15 bases between them. The germline V gene encodes CDR1 SEHNR and CDR2 FQNEAQ (reference sequence). This CDR3 has 14 residues. Regarding this clone: Its antigen remains unknown.

Sequenced sample: PBMCs. This clonotype was sampled from a woman younger than 30 in good health and CMV-seropositive. The gene calls are TRBV7-9 and TRBJ2-1; weak D call: TRBD1 (5 bases). The CDR3 bases are TGTGCCAGCAGCCTACAGAGACAGTCGAATGAGCAGTTCTTC. This sequence encodes CASSLQRQSNEQFF. Together with reference TRBV7-9 and TRBJ2-1, the CDR3 gives the full variable domain: DTGVSQNPRHKITKRGQNVTFRCDPISEHNRLYWYRQTLGQGPEFLTYFQNEAQLEKSRLLSDRFSAERPKGSFSTLEIQRTEQGDSAMYLCASSLQRQSNEQFFGPGTRLTVL.